Presented here are 8 T cell receptor beta chains from one specimen sequenced in a study of spatial heterogeneity in lung cancer. The time point was: sample taken at primary tumor resection. Sequencing covered unsorted whole RNA taken from tumor, nontumor lung or frozen PBMC. TCRdb reprocessed the 5' RACE reads via MiXCR and lists one record per CDR3 protein. The sample gives approximately 92,000 distinct CDR3 sequences, about 12% of which show up once; over 40% is in the top ten. The material sequenced was PBMCs, taken at surgery. The receptor source for this set is a male donor with early-stage non-small cell lung cancer.

Turning to this clonotype: Since the CDR3 does not end with the conserved phenylalanine or tryptophan, this likely comes from a read error. The chain uses TRBV20-1 and TRBJ1-5; TRBD1 is a possible D gene (5 bases). The CDR3 totals 13 residues. Germline values: CDR1 DFQATT, CDR2 SNEGSKA (reference sequence). Between the trimmed V and J ends, which lost 3 bases and 5 bases, there was a span of 11 bases. The CDR3 DNA is TGCAGTGCTAGGGTACGGGGCGATCAGCCCCAGCATCTT. It specifies CSARVRGDQPQHL.

This clonotype showed up just a few times. The chain uses TRBV3-1 and TRBJ2-2, with 15 bases fitting TRBD2. The CDR3 loop spans 17 amino acids. Looked up from germline, CDR1 is LGHDT and CDR2 is YNNKEL (reference sequence). Trimming cost V 3 bases and J 6 bases; bases outside gene matches: 5. The CDR3 nucleotides read TGTGCCAGCAGCCACCCCGGACTAGCGGGAGGGGCCGGGGAGCTGTTTTTT. Translating it yields CASSHPGLAGGAGELFF.

This clonotype was found a few times. V gene TRBV19 combines with J gene TRBJ2-7; unclear D gene. The V end lost 1 base, the J end lost 0 bases, and 10 bases lay between the germline ends. The CDR3 contains 15 residues. Germline CDR1 is LNHDA and CDR2 is SQIVND (reference sequence). The CDR3 here is CASSIGLGSSYEQYF. The CDR3, as DNA: TGTGCCAGTAGTATAGGGTTAGGAAGCTCCTACGAGCAGTACTTC.

V usage is TRBV7-8 and J usage is TRBJ2-3, with 12 bases matching TRBD2. Trimming took 5 bases from V and 4 from J; bases not matched to a gene: 7. The CDR3 sequence is 16 residues long. CDR1 SGHVS and CDR2 FQNEAQ come from the germline V gene. CDR3 protein: CASSPGLAGIADTQYF. The CDR3 nucleotides are TGTGCCAGCAGCCCTGGACTAGCGGGAATCGCAGATACGCAGTATTTT.

The rearrangement joins TRBV2 to TRBJ2-1; 9 positions match TRBD1. CDR1 and CDR2 from the germline V gene are SNHLY and FYNNEI. The CDR3 contains 15 residues. After removal of 5 bases from V and 5 bases from J, the junction contained 7 bases not matched to a gene. The CDR3 region is CASSKQGAYDNEQFF. In DNA, the CDR3 is TGTGCCAGCAGTAAACAGGGGGCGTACGACAATGAGCAGTTCTTC. The variable domain in full, with the rest retrieved from reference TRBV2 and TRBJ2-1, is EPEVTQTPSHQVTQMGQEVILRCVPISNHLYFYWYRQILGQKVEFLVSFYNNEISEKSEIFDDQFSVERPDGSNFTLKIRSTKLEDSAMYFCASSKQGAYDNEQFFGPGTRLTVL.

The rearrangement links TRBV20-1 to TRBJ1-1; possibly TRBD1 for D (6 bases). V was clipped by 0 bases and J by 2 bases, with 16 bases between them. The CDR3 totals 16 residues. Germline lookup yields CDR1 DFQATT and CDR2 SNEGSKA (reference sequence). The CDR3 sequence: CSARDLPRGTNTEAFF. The CDR3 DNA reads as TGCAGTGCTAGAGATTTGCCCAGGGGAACTAACACTGAAGCTTTCTTT.

The chain recombines TRBV11-2 with TRBJ2-7, with TRBD2 identical over 10 bases. This CDR3 spans 14 amino acids. Germline CDR1 SGHAT, CDR2 FQNNGV. The ends lost 4 bases at V and 6 bases at J; junction bases unmatched: 6. CDR3 region: CASSSVGTSVEQYF. The CDR3 nucleotides read TGTGCCAGCAGCTCGGTGGGGACTAGCGTCGAGCAGTACTTC.

This clonotype was seen repeatedly, ten times or more. The CDR3 here is CASSPQGTSGANVLTF. The CDR3 DNA sequence: TGTGCCAGCAGCCCCCAGGGTACAAGTGGGGCCAACGTCCTGACTTTC. V usage is TRBV9 and J usage is TRBJ2-6; maybe TRBD1 (5 bases). The CDR3 loop spans 16 amino acids. V lost 4 bases, J lost 3 bases, and 14 bases lay in between. Looked up from germline, CDR1 is SGDLS and CDR2 is YYNGEE. Supplemented by reference TRBV9 and TRBJ2-6, the full variable domain reads DSGVTQTPKHLITATGQRVTLRCSPRSGDLSVYWYQQSLDQGLQFLIQYYNGEERAKGNILERFSAQQFPDLHSELNLSSLELGDSALYFCASSPQGTSGANVLTFGAGSRLTVL.